The 17 T cell receptor beta chains below come from one sample, sequenced in a study of T cell responses to AZD1222 COVID-19 vaccine. TCRdb keeps only in-frame clones here, not all; method: immunoSEQ multiplex PCR. The data hold more than 70,000 clones, with around nine tenths observed a single time. Source: peripheral blood, taken on day 0 of AZD1222 vaccination. The origin of the receptors is an adult in good health.

The J gene is TRBJ2-7, the V gene TRBV2, with 12 bases matching TRBD1. CDR1 is SNHLY and CDR2 is FYNNEI in the germline V gene. This CDR3 comprises 14 residues. V was pared by 6 bases and J by 6 bases, with 6 bases of the junction left unmatched. CDR3 sequence (DNA): TGTGCCAGCAGGGGACAGGGGGCTTATTCCGAGCAGTACTTC. As protein: CASRGQGAYSEQYF.

V usage is TRBV28 and J usage is TRBJ2-2; D tentatively reads TRBD1 or TRBD2 (6 bases each). The CDR3 is 15 residues long. Germline CDR1 is MDHEN and CDR2 is SYDVKM. Trimming took off 8 bases at V and 4 bases at J, with 17 bases between the two ends. Written as DNA, the CDR3 is TGTGCCAGCCAGAACGGGGGCGCAGGCACCGGGGAGCTGTTTTTT. Protein sequence: CASQNGGAGTGELFF. The whole variable domain, remainder taken from reference TRBV28 and TRBJ2-2, is DVKVTQSSRYLVKRTGEKVFLECVQDMDHENMFWYRQDPGLGLRLIYFSYDVKMKEKGDIPEGYSVSREKKERFSLILESASTNQTSMYLCASQNGGAGTGELFFGEGSRLTVL.

The chain has TRBV6-5 and TRBJ2-3; 9 nucleotides line up with TRBD2. The J segment lost 2 bases and the V segment lost 6 bases, leaving 6 bases of the junction unmatched. The V gene's germline CDR1 is MNHEY and CDR2 SVGAGI. CDR3 length equals 15 residues. The CDR3 here is CASSLTSGYTDTQYF. CDR3 sequence (DNA): TGTGCCAGCAGCCTGACTAGCGGATACACAGATACGCAGTATTTT.

The chain joins TRBV7-2 to TRBJ1-2; tentative D call: TRBD1 (6 bases). CDR1 is SGHTA, CDR2 FQGNSA, per germline. The CDR3 extends over 15 amino acids. V lost 4 bases, J lost 8 bases, and 20 bases lay in between. The CDR3 DNA reads TGTGCCAGCAGCTCCAGGACAGCCTTGATAGGGGGCTACACCTTC. Its translation: CASSSRTALIGGYTF. Supplemented by reference TRBV7-2 and TRBJ1-2, the full variable domain reads GAGVSQSPSNKVTEKGKDVELRCDPISGHTALYWYRQSLGQGLEFLIYFQGNSAPDKSGLPSDRFSAERTGGSVSTLTIQRTQQEDSAVYLCASSSRTALIGGYTFGSGTRLTVV.

This rearrangement joins TRBV9 to TRBJ2-1; TRBD2 aligns across 13 bases. In germline, CDR1 is SGDLS, CDR2 YYNGEE. Losses at the gene ends were 0 bases for V and 4 bases for J; bases not matched to a gene: 1. This CDR3 is 16 amino acids long. CDR3 protein: CASSVGTSGSYNEQFF. The CDR3 DNA follows: TGTGCCAGCAGCGTAGGGACTAGCGGGAGTTACAATGAGCAGTTCTTC.

The genes are TRBV25-1 and TRBJ1-3; no firm D call. Looked up from germline, CDR1 is MGHDK and CDR2 is SYGVNS. This CDR3 comprises 13 residues. Trimming pared 4 bases from V and 2 bases from J, leaving 6 bases between. The CDR3 DNA is TGTGCCAGCAGTGCAGATCCTGGAAACACCATATATTTT. The encoded protein is CASSADPGNTIYF.

The chain couples TRBV6-6 to TRBJ1-6; 8 nucleotides align to TRBD1. V lost 6 bases to trimming and J lost 5 bases; unmatched junction nucleotides: 6. Germline lookup yields CDR1 MNHNY and CDR2 SVGAGI (reference sequence). The CDR3 is 15 residues long. This CDR3 is CASSRPTGDNSPLHF. DNA of the CDR3: TGTGCCAGCAGCCGCCCGACAGGGGATAATTCACCCCTCCACTTT.

CDR3 residues: CASSYPLAGGGEQYF. CDR3 bases: TGTGCCAGTAGTTACCCGCTGGCAGGGGGCGGCGAGCAGTACTTC. The chain carries TRBV19 and TRBJ2-7; 8 nucleotides agree with TRBD1. Germline-derived CDR1 and CDR2 are LNHDA and SQIVND (reference sequence). This CDR3 has 15 residues. The V segment lost 5 bases and the J segment 6 bases; nucleotides outside the gene matches: 12.

This sequence joins TRBV5-4 and TRBJ2-5, with TRBD1 identical over 9 bases. CDR1 and CDR2 from the germline V gene are SGHNT and YYREEE (reference sequence). Trimming at V came to 0 bases and at J to 5 bases, leaving 8 bases not matched to a gene. The CDR3 contains 16 residues. The CDR3 DNA sequence: TGTGCCAGCAGCTTGGGGGTGACAGGGGGACGGGAGACCCAGTACTTC. Residues: CASSLGVTGGRETQYF. The variable domain in full, with the rest retrieved from reference TRBV5-4 and TRBJ2-5, is ETGVTQSPTHLIKTRGQQVTLRCSSQSGHNTVSWYQQALGQGPQFIFQYYREEENGRGNFPPRFSGLQFPNYSSELNVNALELDDSALYLCASSLGVTGGRETQYFGPGTRLLVL.

V usage is TRBV7-2 and J usage is TRBJ2-1; 12 bases map to TRBD2. Trimming removed 6 bases from V and 3 bases from J; junction bases left unmatched: 6. The CDR3 runs 16 residues. Looked up from germline, CDR1 is SGHTA and CDR2 is FQGNSA. The DNA of the CDR3 is TGTGCCAGCAGGTCGACTAGCGGGAGCCTCTACAATGAGCAGTTCTTC. This translates into CASRSTSGSLYNEQFF.

The chain couples TRBV14 to TRBJ1-2; no reliable D call. Germline CDR1 SGHDN, CDR2 FVKESK. The V end lost 6 bases, the J end lost 9 bases, and 2 bases lay between the germline ends. The CDR3 contains 8 residues. The CDR3 loop is CASSSYTF. Written as DNA, the CDR3 is TGTGCCAGCAGTAGCTACACCTTC.

The chain employs TRBV6-5 and TRBJ2-5, with 11 positions matching TRBD2. Germline values: CDR1 MNHEY, CDR2 SVGAGI. The J segment lost 4 bases and the V segment lost 4 bases, leaving 8 bases of the junction unmatched. This CDR3 spans 16 amino acids. CDR3 in amino acids: CASSSRSSGRVETQYF. CDR3 nucleotide sequence: TGTGCCAGCAGTTCCCGGAGTAGCGGGAGGGTAGAGACCCAGTACTTC.

The chain employs TRBV19 and TRBJ1-5; no clear D. V lost 0 bases to trimming and J lost 4 bases, with 10 bases between them. CDR1 is LNHDA, CDR2 SQIVND, per germline (reference sequence). This CDR3 contains 15 residues. The CDR3 loop is CASSIDWTSNQPQHF. The DNA of the CDR3 is TGTGCCAGTAGTATAGATTGGACCTCTAATCAGCCCCAGCATTTT.

The CDR3, as DNA: TGCGCCAGCAGCTTGGCCCAATTATCCGCAGATACGCAGTATTTT. It specifies CASSLAQLSADTQYF. The chain links TRBV5-1 to TRBJ2-3; D is ambiguous. This CDR3 spans 15 amino acids. The V and J ends lost 0 bases and 4 bases respectively, with 12 bases between them. Germline lookup yields CDR1 SGHRS and CDR2 YFSETQ.

The gene calls are TRBV7-2 and TRBJ2-5, with 12 nucleotides matching TRBD2. The V gene's germline CDR1 is SGHTA and CDR2 FQGNSA. With V trimmed by 1 base and J by 7 bases, 4 bases remained unmatched. The CDR3 runs to 15 residues. CDR3 coding DNA: TGTGCCAGCAGCTTAGAACTAGCGGGAGGAGTGACCCAGTACTTC. Protein product: CASSLELAGGVTQYF.

The chain links TRBV6-4 to TRBJ1-2; D call uncertain. The germline V and J ends were trimmed by 2 bases and 4 bases, with 11 bases remaining between them. The CDR3 totals 14 residues. CDR1 is MRHNA, CDR2 SNTAGT, per germline. CDR3 sequence reads: CASSDPGRSYGYTF. CDR3 nucleotide sequence: TGTGCCAGCAGTGACCCAGGCCGGAGCTATGGCTACACCTTC.

The rearrangement uses TRBV7-6 and TRBJ2-5; D is perhaps TRBD1 (5 bases). Trimming took 3 bases from V and 2 from J, leaving 16 bases between them. CDR1 is SGHVS, CDR2 FNYEAQ, per germline. The CDR3 consists of 16 residues. CDR3 loop: CASSFGQARVQETQYF. The CDR3 nucleotides read TGTGCCAGCAGCTTTGGTCAGGCCAGGGTGCAAGAGACCCAGTACTTC.